This T cell receptor beta chain was found in a study of response to subunit inactivated influenza vaccine. One entry per CDR3 protein results from TCRdb running MiXCR on the RT-PCR reads. There are more than 400,000 distinct CDR3 sequences in the sample; approximately 7.8% occur only once, and around 13% lies in the top ten. With respect to this clonotype: The antigen is not known.

With V trimmed by 7 bases and J by 8 bases, 8 bases remained unmatched. Germline CDR1 and CDR2: DFQATT and SNEGSKA (reference sequence). The CDR3 runs 13 residues. Study-wide findings and caveats: The study's authors posited that every seasonal influenza vaccination enlists few new T cells.

The receptor was derived from a man aged 45-69 years who received an inactivated influenza vaccine. J is TRBJ2-2 and V is TRBV20-1; the match to TRBD1 covers 9 bases. The specimen was PBMCs from blood, collected roughly 24 months after vaccination. The CDR3 sequence: CSGIQGATGELFF. CDR3 bases: TGCAGTGGTATACAGGGGGCTACTGGGGAGCTGTTTTTT.